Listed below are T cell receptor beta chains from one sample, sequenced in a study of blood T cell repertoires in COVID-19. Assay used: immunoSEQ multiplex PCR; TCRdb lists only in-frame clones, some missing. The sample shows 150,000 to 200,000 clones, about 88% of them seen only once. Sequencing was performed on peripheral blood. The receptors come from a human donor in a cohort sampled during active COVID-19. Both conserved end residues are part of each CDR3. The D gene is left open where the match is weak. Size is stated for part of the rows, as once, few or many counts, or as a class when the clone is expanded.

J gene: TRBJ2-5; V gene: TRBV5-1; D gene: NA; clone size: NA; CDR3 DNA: TGCGCCAGCAGATCGGGGAAAGAGACCCAGTACTTC; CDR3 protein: CASRSGKETQYF
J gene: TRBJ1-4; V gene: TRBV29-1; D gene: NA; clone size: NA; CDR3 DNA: TGCAGCGCTTATACAGGGATGACTAATGAAAAACTGTTTTTT; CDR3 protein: CSAYTGMTNEKLFF
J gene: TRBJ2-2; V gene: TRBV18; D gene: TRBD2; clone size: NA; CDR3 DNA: TGTGCCAGCTCACCACCGCGGACTAGCGGCACCGGGGAGCTGTTTTTT; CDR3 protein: CASSPPRTSGTGELFF
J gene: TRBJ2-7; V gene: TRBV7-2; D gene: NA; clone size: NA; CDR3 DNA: TGTGCCAGCAGCTTAGGCGATAGCCAGATCTACGAGCAGTACTTC; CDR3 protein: CASSLGDSQIYEQYF
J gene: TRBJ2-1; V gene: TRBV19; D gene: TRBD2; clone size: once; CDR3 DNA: TGTGCCAGTAGTATAGATAGCGGGGGGGCCTACAATGAGCAGTTCTTC; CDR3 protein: CASSIDSGGAYNEQFF
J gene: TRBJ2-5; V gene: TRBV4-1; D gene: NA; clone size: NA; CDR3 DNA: TGCGCCAGCAGCCAAGAAGGTCCACGGCGGTACCAAGAGACCCAGTACTTC; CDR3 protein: CASSQEGPRRYQETQYF
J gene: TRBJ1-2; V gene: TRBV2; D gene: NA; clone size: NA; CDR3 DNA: TGTGCCAGCAGGCGACAGCCCTATGGCTACACCTTC; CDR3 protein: CASRRQPYGYTF
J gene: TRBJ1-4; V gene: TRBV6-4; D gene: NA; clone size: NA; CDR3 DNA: TGTGCCATCAATGACGGGCAGCCATCTGCAACTAATGAAAAACTGTTTTTT; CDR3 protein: CAINDGQPSATNEKLFF
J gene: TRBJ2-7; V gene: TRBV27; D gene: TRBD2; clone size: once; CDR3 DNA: TGTGCCAGCAGTTTATCCCGGTTAGCGGGAGAGCTGGACGAGCAGTACTTC; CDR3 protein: CASSLSRLAGELDEQYF
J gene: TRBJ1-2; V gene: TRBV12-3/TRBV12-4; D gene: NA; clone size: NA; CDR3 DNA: TGTGCCAGCAGTTTTGGGGGCCTCGCTGGCTACACCTTC; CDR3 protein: CASSFGGLAGYTF
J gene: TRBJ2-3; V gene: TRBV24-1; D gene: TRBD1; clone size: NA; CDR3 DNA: TGTGCCACCAGTGACGCGGGACAGGGGGGCACAGATACGCAGTATTTT; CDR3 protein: CATSDAGQGGTDTQYF
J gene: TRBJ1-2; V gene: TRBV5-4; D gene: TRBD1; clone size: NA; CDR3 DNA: TGTGCCAGCAGCTTCAGGGACAGAACTAACTATGGCTACACCTTC; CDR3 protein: CASSFRDRTNYGYTF
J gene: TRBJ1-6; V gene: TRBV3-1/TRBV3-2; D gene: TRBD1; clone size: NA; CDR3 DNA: TGTGCCAGCAGCCAGGATGACAGGGGTTCACCCCTCCACTTT; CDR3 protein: CASSQDDRGSPLHF
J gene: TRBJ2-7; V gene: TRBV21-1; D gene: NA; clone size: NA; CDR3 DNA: TGTGCCAGCAGCAAAGTGCAAGGGACAGTCACCTACGAGCAGTACTTC; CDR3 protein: CASSKVQGTVTYEQYF
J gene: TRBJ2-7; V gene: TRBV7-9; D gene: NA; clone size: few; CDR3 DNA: TGTGCCAGCAGCTTAGAAGACAGAGCCTACGAGCAGTACTTC; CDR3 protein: CASSLEDRAYEQYF
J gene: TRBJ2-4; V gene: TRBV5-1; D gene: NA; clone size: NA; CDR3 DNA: TGCGCCAGCAGCCCCCTAGGAAGAACAGCCAAAAACATTCAGTACTTC; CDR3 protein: CASSPLGRTAKNIQYF
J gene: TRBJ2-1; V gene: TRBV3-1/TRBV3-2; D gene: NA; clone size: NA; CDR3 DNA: TGTGCCAGCAGCCTAGCCGGGATGAAAAATGAGCAGTTCTTC; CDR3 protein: CASSLAGMKNEQFF
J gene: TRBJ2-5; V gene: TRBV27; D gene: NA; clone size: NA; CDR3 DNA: TGTGCCAGCAGTTTTGGGCGGGGCCAAGAGACCCAGTACTTC; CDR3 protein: CASSFGRGQETQYF
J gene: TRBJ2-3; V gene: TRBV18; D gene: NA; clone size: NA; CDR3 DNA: TGTGCCAGCTCACCTGGGGGGTCAAACACAAATACGCAGTATTTT; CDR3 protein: CASSPGGSNTNTQYF
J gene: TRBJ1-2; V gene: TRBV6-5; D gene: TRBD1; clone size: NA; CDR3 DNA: TGTGCCAGCAGTCGGGACAGAAGTTCTAACTATGGCTACACCTTC; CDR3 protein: CASSRDRSSNYGYTF
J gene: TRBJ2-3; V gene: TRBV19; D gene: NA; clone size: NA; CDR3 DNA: TGTGCCAGTAGTATGAATTCGGGGGCAGATACGCAGTATTTT; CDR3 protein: CASSMNSGADTQYF
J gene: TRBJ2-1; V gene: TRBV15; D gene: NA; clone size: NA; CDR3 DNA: TGTGCCACCAGCAGAGATGTGTCTATTTACAATGAGCAGTTCTTC; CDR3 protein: CATSRDVSIYNEQFF
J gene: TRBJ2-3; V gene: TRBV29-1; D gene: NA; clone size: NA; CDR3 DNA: TGCAGCGCCATGGCGGCGGCTAGCACAGATACGCAGTATTTT; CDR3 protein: CSAMAAASTDTQYF
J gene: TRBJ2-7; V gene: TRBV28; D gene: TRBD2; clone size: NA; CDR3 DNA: TGTGCCAGCAGTTCAGCGGGAGGCGGGGAGCAGTACTTC; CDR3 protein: CASSSAGGGEQYF
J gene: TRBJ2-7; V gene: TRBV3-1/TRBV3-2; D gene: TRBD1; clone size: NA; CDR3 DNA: TGTGCCAGCAGCCAGGGACTGCCGGGACAGGGATTCTACGAGCAGTACTTC; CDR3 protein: CASSQGLPGQGFYEQYF
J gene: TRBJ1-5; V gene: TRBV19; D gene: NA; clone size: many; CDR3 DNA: TGTGCCAGTAGTATTTGGGTCGGGGATCAGCCCCAGCATTTT; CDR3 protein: CASSIWVGDQPQHF
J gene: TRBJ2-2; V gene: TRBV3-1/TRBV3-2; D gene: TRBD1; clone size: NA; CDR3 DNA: TGTGCCAGCAGCCAATGGACAGGGGGCACCGGGGAGCTGTTTTTT; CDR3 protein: CASSQWTGGTGELFF
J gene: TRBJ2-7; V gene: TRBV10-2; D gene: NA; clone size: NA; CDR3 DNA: TGCGCCAGCTTGCACAGGGCTGACTCCTACGAGCAGTACTTC; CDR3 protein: CASLHRADSYEQYF
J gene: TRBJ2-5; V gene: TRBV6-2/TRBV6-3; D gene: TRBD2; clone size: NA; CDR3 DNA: TGTGCCAGCAGTTACACTAGCGGGGGGGCAGAGACCCAGTACTTC; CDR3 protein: CASSYTSGGAETQYF
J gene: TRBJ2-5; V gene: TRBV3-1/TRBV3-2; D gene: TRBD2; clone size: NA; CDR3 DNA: TGTGCCAGCAGCCAAGATTTCGGTAGCGGGGGACCGCGGGAGACCCAGTACTTC; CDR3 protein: CASSQDFGSGGPRETQYF
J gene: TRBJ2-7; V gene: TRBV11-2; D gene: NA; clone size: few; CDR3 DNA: TGTGCCAGCAGCCCGGTAGACAGGCGTGGTCCCTACGAGCAGTACTTC; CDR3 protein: CASSPVDRRGPYEQYF
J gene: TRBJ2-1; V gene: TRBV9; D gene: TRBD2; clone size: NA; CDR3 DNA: TGTGCCAGCAGCGTAGGGATAGCGGGGGCCAATGAGCAGTTCTTC; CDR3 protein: CASSVGIAGANEQFF
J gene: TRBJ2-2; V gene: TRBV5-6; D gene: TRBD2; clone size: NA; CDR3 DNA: TGTGCCAGCAGCCCAGGTCGGTTTAAGCGGGGGAACACCGGGGAGCTGTTTTTT; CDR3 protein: CASSPGRFKRGNTGELFF
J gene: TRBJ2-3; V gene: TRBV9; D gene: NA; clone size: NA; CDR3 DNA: TGTGCCAGCAGCCCCCGGGGCGGGGTTAGCACAGATACGCAGTATTTT; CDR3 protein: CASSPRGGVSTDTQYF
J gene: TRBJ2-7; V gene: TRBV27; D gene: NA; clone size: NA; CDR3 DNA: NA; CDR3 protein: CASSSSDRMGEQYF
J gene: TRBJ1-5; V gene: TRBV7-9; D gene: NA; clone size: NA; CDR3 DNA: TGTGCCAGCAGCGCAACGGGCGGCGGGGCTAGCAATCAGCCCCAGCATTTT; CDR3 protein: CASSATGGGASNQPQHF
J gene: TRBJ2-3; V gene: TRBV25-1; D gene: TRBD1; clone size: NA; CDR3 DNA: TGTGCCAGCAATTGGCAGGGGGCAGATACGCAGTATTTT; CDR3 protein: CASNWQGADTQYF
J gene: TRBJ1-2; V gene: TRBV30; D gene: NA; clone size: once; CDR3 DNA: TGTGCCTGGAGGGCAGAGACACAGGATTACTATGGCTACACCTTC; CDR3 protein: CAWRAETQDYYGYTF
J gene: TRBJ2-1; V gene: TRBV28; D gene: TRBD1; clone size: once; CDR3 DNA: TGTGCCAGCAGTTTGGGAGGATGGACCGGGACAGGGTACAATGAGCAGTTCTTC; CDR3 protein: CASSLGGWTGTGYNEQFF
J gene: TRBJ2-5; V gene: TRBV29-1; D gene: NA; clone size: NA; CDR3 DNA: TGCAGCGAAAAAAGGGGCGCGGAGACCCAGTACTTC; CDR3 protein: CSEKRGAETQYF
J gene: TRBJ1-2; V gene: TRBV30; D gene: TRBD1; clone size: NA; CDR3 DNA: TGTGCCTGGTGCTTAACAGGGGGCATCTCTGGCTACACCTTC; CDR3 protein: CAWCLTGGISGYTF
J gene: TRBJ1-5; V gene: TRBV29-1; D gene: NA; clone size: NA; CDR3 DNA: TGCAGCGTTGAAGTCTCGACTGATCAGCCCCAGCATTTT; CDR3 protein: CSVEVSTDQPQHF
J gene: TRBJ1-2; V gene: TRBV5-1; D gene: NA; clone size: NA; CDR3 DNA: TGCGCCAGCAGCTTAACGGTTGGGGGGGTCATTGGCTACACCTTC; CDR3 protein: CASSLTVGGVIGYTF
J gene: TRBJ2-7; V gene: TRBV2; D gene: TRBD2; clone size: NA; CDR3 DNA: TGTGCCAGCAGTGAAGGGTTGGCTAGCGGACTATACGAGCAGTACTTC; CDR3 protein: CASSEGLASGLYEQYF
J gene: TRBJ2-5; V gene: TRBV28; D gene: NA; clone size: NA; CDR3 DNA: TGTGCCAGCAGTCCCCGGGACTTGCAAGAGACCCAGTACTTC; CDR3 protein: CASSPRDLQETQYF
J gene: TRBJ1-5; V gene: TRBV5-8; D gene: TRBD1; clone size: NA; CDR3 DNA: TGTGCCAGCAGCTACACAGGGGGCCATCAGCCCCAGCATTTT; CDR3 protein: CASSYTGGHQPQHF
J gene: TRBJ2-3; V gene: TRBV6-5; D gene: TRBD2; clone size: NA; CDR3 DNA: TGTGCCAGCAGAGATGTAGCGGGGAACACAGATACGCAGTATTTT; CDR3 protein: CASRDVAGNTDTQYF
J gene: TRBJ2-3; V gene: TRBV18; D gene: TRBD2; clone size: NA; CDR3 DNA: TGTGCCAGCTCACCCATATTAATGACTAGCGGCACGAGCACAGATACGCAGTATTTT; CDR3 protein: CASSPILMTSGTSTDTQYF
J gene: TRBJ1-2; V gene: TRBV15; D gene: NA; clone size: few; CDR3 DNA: TGTGCCACCAGCAGAGATTCTCTTATTACCTTC; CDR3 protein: CATSRDSLITF
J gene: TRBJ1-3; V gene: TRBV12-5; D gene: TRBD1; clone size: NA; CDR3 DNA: TGTGCTAGTGGCCCCGGGACAGGGGGCTCTGGAAACACCATATATTTT; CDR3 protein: CASGPGTGGSGNTIYF
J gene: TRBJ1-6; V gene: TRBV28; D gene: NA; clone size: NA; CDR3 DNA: TGTGCCAGCAGTTTTGTAGGCAGGGTGAATTCACCCCTCCACTTT; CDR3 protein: CASSFVGRVNSPLHF
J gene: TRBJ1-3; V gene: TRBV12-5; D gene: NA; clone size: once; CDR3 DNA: TGTGCTAGTGGCTTGACAGTCTCTGGAAACACCATATATTTT; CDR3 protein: CASGLTVSGNTIYF
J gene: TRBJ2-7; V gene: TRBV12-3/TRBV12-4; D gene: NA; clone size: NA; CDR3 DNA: TGTGCCAGCAGTTTTCCGGGATCCGAGCAGTACTTC; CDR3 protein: CASSFPGSEQYF